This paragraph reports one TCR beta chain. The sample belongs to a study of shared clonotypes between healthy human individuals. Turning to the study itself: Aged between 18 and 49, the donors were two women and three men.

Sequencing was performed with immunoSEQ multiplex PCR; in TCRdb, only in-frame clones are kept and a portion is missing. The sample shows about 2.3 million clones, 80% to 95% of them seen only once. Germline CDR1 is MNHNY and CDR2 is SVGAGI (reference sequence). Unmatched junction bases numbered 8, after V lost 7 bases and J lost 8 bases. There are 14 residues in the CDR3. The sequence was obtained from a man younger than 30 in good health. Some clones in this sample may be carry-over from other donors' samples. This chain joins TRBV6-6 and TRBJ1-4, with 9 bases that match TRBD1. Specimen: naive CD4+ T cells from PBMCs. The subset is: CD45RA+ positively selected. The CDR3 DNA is TGTGCCAGCAAGCTGGGACAGGGCAAGGAAAAACTGTTTTTT. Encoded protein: CASKLGQGKEKLFF.